A single sample is the source of the 24 T cell receptor beta chains below, sequenced in a study of cytomegalovirus exposure and HLA in healthy donors. PCR primers comprised 60 Vbeta and 13 Jbeta primers. Produced via immunoSEQ multiplex PCR; TCRdb's table is partial and in-frame only. The top ten hold 1.6% of the sample, which has roughly 110,000 clones, 80% to 90% seen once. The sequenced sample was PBMCs. All receptors derive from a man aged 45 to 65 in good health and CMV-seronegative.

This clone has just a few counts. The V and J genes are TRBV6-5 and TRBJ1-5; the D is unclear. V lost 0 bases and J 6 bases, leaving 6 bases between the germline ends. The CDR3 contains 13 residues. Germline CDR1 and CDR2: MNHEY and SVGAGI. Here the CDR3 reads CASSYSTGQPQHF. DNA of the CDR3: TGTGCCAGCAGTTACTCGACGGGTCAGCCCCAGCATTTT.

This clone was found once. This sample also contains other DNA sequences that code for the same CDR3. This chain uses TRBV5-1 with TRBJ2-1, with 13 bases lining up with TRBD2. The germline V gene has CDR1 SGHRS and CDR2 YFSETQ. V was clipped by 4 bases and J by 5 bases; unmatched bases: 3. The CDR3 extends over 15 amino acids. CDR3 region: CASSKTSGGHNEQFF. In DNA, the CDR3 is TGCGCCAGCAGCAAGACTAGCGGGGGGCACAATGAGCAGTTCTTC. The variable domain in full, completed from reference TRBV5-1 and TRBJ2-1, reads KAGVTQTPRYLIKTRGQQVTLSCSPISGHRSVSWYQQTPGQGLQFLFEYFSETQRNKGNFPGRFSGRQFSNSRSEMNVSTLELGDSALYLCASSKTSGGHNEQFFGPGTRLTVL.

V usage is TRBV10-2 and J usage is TRBJ2-1; D is unresolved. This CDR3 is built from 13 residues. Trimming removed 3 bases from V and 2 bases from J, with 5 bases in between. CDR1 and CDR2 (germline): WSHSY, SAAADI. For the CDR3, the DNA is TGCGCCAGCAGTGACCCTACCTACAATGAGCAGTTCTTC. Encoded protein: CASSDPTYNEQFF.

This rearrangement joins TRBV29-1 to TRBJ2-7; no reliable D call. This CDR3 is 14 amino acids long. Germline CDR1 and CDR2: SQVTM and ANQGSEA. The ends were cut back, 4 bases at V and 0 bases at J, with 13 bases in the middle. The CDR3 is CSVAVNPDSYEQYV. DNA of the CDR3: TGCAGCGTTGCAGTCAACCCCGACTCCTACGAGCAGTACGTC.

This chain joins TRBV25-1 and TRBJ2-3; possibly TRBD1 for D (5 bases). This CDR3 contains 15 residues. From germline, CDR1 is MGHDK and CDR2 SYGVNS. Deletions cut 4 bases from V and 1 base from J, with 12 bases between. As DNA, the CDR3 is TGTGCCAGCAGTGCTCCAGGGCCTGGCACAGATACGCAGTATTTT. It is translated as CASSAPGPGTDTQYF.

The J gene is TRBJ2-7, the V gene TRBV2, with 7 positions matching TRBD1. The V segment lost 5 bases and the J segment 7 bases; nucleotides outside the gene matches: 5. Germline V lookup: CDR1 SNHLY, CDR2 FYNNEI. This CDR3 has 12 amino acids. CDR3 residues: CASSRDSGEQYV. In DNA form, the CDR3 reads TGTGCCAGCAGTAGGGACAGCGGTGAGCAGTACGTC.

In its sample, this clone was seen a few times. The chain combines TRBV30 with TRBJ1-2; 7 nucleotides line up with TRBD1. Germline CDR1 is GTSNPN and CDR2 is SVGIG (reference sequence). The CDR3 sequence is 13 residues long. J was trimmed by 4 bases and V by 3 bases; bases with no gene match: 5. The CDR3 coding sequence is TGTGCCTGGAGCAGGGGGGCGAGCTATGGCTACACCTTC. This translates into CAWSRGASYGYTF.

V usage is TRBV5-1 and J usage is TRBJ2-3; 8 bases agree with TRBD1. The length of the CDR3 is 16 residues. V was clipped by 3 bases and J by 5 bases; unmatched bases: 11. Germline assignment: CDR1 SGHRS and CDR2 YFSETQ. The DNA of the CDR3 is TGCGCCAGCAGCTCGGACAGGGAGAGGGGTAGAGATACGCAGTATTTT. Encoded protein: CASSSDRERGRDTQYF.

A few counts support this clone. The gene calls are TRBV5-1 and TRBJ2-7, with TRBD2 identical over 9 bases. CDR1 is SGHRS, CDR2 YFSETQ, per germline. V lost 0 bases, J lost 2 bases, and 3 bases stayed unmatched. The CDR3 covers 15 residues. CDR3 nucleotide sequence: TGCGCCAGCAGCTTGGTGGGCGGGGGGGCCTACGAGCAGTACTTC. Translated: CASSLVGGGAYEQYF.

The chain recombines TRBV12-5 with TRBJ2-2; no firm D call. The CDR3 totals 14 residues. The germline V and J ends were trimmed by 2 bases and 3 bases, with 7 bases remaining between them. Germline V lookup: CDR1 LGHNT, CDR2 FRNRAP. CDR3 coding DNA: TGTGCTAGTGGTTTGACAGAGTACACCGGGGAGCTGTTTTTT. Protein: CASGLTEYTGELFF. The variable domain in full, with the rest retrieved from reference TRBV12-5 and TRBJ2-2, is DARVTQTPRHKVTEMGQEVTMRCQPILGHNTVFWYRQTMMQGLELLAYFRNRAPLDDSGMPKDRFSAEMPDATLATLKIQPSEPRDSAVYFCASGLTEYTGELFFGEGSRLTVL.

The rearrangement links TRBV5-4 to TRBJ2-5, with 8 positions matching TRBD2. The CDR3 is 13 residues long. Germline V gene lookup returns CDR1 SGHNT and CDR2 YYREEE (reference sequence). V was pared by 5 bases and J by 5 bases, with 5 bases of the junction left unmatched. CDR3 residues: CASSPGGKETQYF. The CDR3 bases are TGTGCCAGCAGTCCGGGGGGGAAGGAGACCCAGTACTTC.

V is TRBV5-1 and J is TRBJ2-2, with TRBD1 identical over 10 bases. The trim removed 0 bases at V and 4 bases at J, leaving 3 bases unmatched. Germline lookup yields CDR1 SGHRS and CDR2 YFSETQ. The CDR3 totals 16 residues. For the CDR3, the DNA is TGCGCCAGCAGCTTGGATGGGACAGGGGTCACCGGGGAGCTGTTTTTT. This encodes CASSLDGTGVTGELFF.

The V gene is TRBV6-1, the J gene TRBJ2-3, with D possibly TRBD2 on 5 matching bases. Trimming took 0 bases from V and 2 from J, leaving 12 bases between them. Germline V CDR1 and CDR2: MNHNS, SASEGT. The CDR3 length is 16 residues. The CDR3 bases are TGTGCCAGCAGTGAAGCGTCGGGGAGTTCCACAGATACGCAGTATTTT. Protein: CASSEASGSSTDTQYF.

The chain recombines TRBV7-9 with TRBJ1-5, with D uncertain. V lost 1 base, J lost 9 bases, and 13 bases lay in between. This CDR3 comprises 14 residues. Germline values: CDR1 SEHNR, CDR2 FQNEAQ (reference sequence). In DNA, the CDR3 is TGTGCCAGCAGCTTAGGCGGGTTGGCCACGCCCCAGCATTTT. Protein sequence: CASSLGGLATPQHF.

The chain recombines TRBV27 with TRBJ2-7; 8 bases line up with TRBD1. Germline CDR1 and CDR2: MNHEY and SMNVEV (reference sequence). The ends lost 6 bases at V and 2 bases at J; junction bases unmatched: 6. CDR3 length: 14 residues. The CDR3 nucleotides read TGTGCCAGCAGCTCTTCAGGGGGCCCCTACGAGCAGTACTTC. Translation: CASSSSGGPYEQYF.

V is TRBV7-2 and J is TRBJ1-6, with D hard to call. This CDR3 has 16 residues. Germline V gene lookup returns CDR1 SGHTA and CDR2 FQGNSA. Trimming left V 5 bases short and J 4 bases short, with 15 bases between. DNA for the CDR3: TGTGCCAGCAGCGCGGCCACGACGGTTTATAATTCACCCCTCCACTTT. The encoded protein is CASSAATTVYNSPLHF.

The V and J genes are TRBV7-8 and TRBJ1-5, with D possibly TRBD1 on 5 matching bases. This CDR3 has 14 amino acids. Trimming left V 7 bases short and J 5 bases short, with 15 bases between. The germline V gene encodes CDR1 SGHVS and CDR2 FQNEAQ. The CDR3 is CASTLLGQYQPQHF. The CDR3 nucleotides read TGTGCCAGCACCCTGTTGGGGCAGTATCAGCCCCAGCATTTT.

V gene TRBV2 combines with J gene TRBJ2-1, with TRBD2 matching 10 bases. CDR1 SNHLY and CDR2 FYNNEI come from the germline V gene. The CDR3 has 14 amino acids. The V and J ends lost 6 bases and 5 bases, in that order; junction bases with no gene match: 4. CDR3 nucleotide sequence: TGTGCCAGCAGCCTTAGCGGGGGGCACAATGAGCAGTTCTTC. Its translation: CASSLSGGHNEQFF.

The CDR3 protein is CASSSGGAWETQYF. The CDR3 DNA follows: TGTGCCAGCAGCAGCGGGGGGGCGTGGGAGACCCAGTACTTC. V gene TRBV7-2 combines with J gene TRBJ2-5; 10 positions agree with TRBD2. V gave up 5 bases and J gave up 5 bases; unmatched junction bases: 5. Germline V gene data show CDR1 as SGHTA and CDR2 as FQGNSA. The CDR3 covers 14 residues.

This chain joins TRBV2 and TRBJ2-2, with 7 bases identical to TRBD2. The CDR3 is 13 residues long. Trimming removed 6 bases from V and 3 bases from J; junction bases left unmatched: 1. Germline-derived CDR1 and CDR2 are SNHLY and FYNNEI. The CDR3 nucleotides are TGTGCCAGCAGGGGGAGGGACACCGGGGAGCTGTTTTTT. Encoded protein: CASRGRDTGELFF.

The chain is built from TRBV7-9 and TRBJ2-7, with 9 nucleotides matching TRBD1. The V gene end was trimmed by 5 bases and the J gene end by 5 bases; junction bases not matched to a gene: 4. The length of the CDR3 is 13 residues. The germline V gene has CDR1 SEHNR and CDR2 FQNEAQ (reference sequence). The CDR3 DNA is TGTGCCAGCAGCCGGACAGGGGATAACGAGCAGTACTTC. It encodes CASSRTGDNEQYF.

The chain has TRBV5-1 and TRBJ2-7, with 8 bases that match TRBD1. The CDR3 spans 15 residues. From germline, CDR1 is SGHRS and CDR2 YFSETQ. The V gene end was trimmed by 4 bases and the J gene end by 4 bases; junction bases not matched to a gene: 10. CDR3 in DNA: TGCGCCAGCAGCCCGGGACAGGAGTTTGTATACGAGCAGTACGTC. It specifies CASSPGQEFVYEQYV.

The gene calls are TRBV19 and TRBJ1-3; D is possibly TRBD1 (6 bases). The germline V and J ends were trimmed by 11 bases and 2 bases, with 10 bases remaining between them. Germline V gives CDR1 LNHDA, CDR2 SQIVND (reference sequence). This CDR3 region has 12 residues. The CDR3: CACRTAGNTIYF. The CDR3, as DNA: TGTGCCTGCCGGACAGCTGGAAACACCATATATTTT.

This rearrangement joins TRBV19 to TRBJ1-1; 9 positions agree with TRBD1. The CDR3 consists of 17 residues. Losses at the gene ends were 3 bases for V and 0 bases for J; bases not matched to a gene: 8. Germline CDR1 and CDR2: LNHDA and SQIVND (reference sequence). The CDR3 sequence: CASSMTGTGPMNTEAFF. The DNA for the CDR3 is TGTGCCAGTAGTATGACCGGGACAGGGCCTATGAACACTGAAGCTTTCTTT.